These 31 T cell receptor beta chains share one sample of origin, sequenced in a study of tumor-infiltrating lymphocytes in localized non-small cell lung cancer. The table came from immunoSEQ multiplex PCR; TCRdb's copy has only in-frame clones and leaves some out. The data show roughly 12,000 clones, about 80% seen once. Sequenced input: uninvolved lung tissue not adjacent to the tumor. The receptors shown here come from a human donor with non-small cell lung cancer.

The chain carries TRBV5-1 and TRBJ2-3; the match to TRBD2 covers 7 bases. This CDR3 region has 14 residues. Germline assignment: CDR1 SGHRS and CDR2 YFSETQ. The junction had 7 bases not matched to a gene; V was cut back by 7 bases and J by 2 bases. This CDR3 reads CASRGEAHTDTQYF. The CDR3 nucleotides are TGCGCCAGCCGGGGGGAGGCACACACAGATACGCAGTATTTT.

This chain uses TRBV6-6 with TRBJ1-1, with D hard to call. The CDR3 runs to 11 residues. V lost 2 bases and J 8 bases, leaving 6 bases between the germline ends. Germline V gene data show CDR1 as MNHNY and CDR2 as SVGAGI (reference sequence). CDR3 DNA: TGTGCCAGCAGTTACGAAGGAGAAGCTTTCTTT. Protein product: CASSYEGEAFF.

This rearrangement joins TRBV14 to TRBJ2-2; no reliable D call. Germline V gene sequence: CDR1 SGHDN, CDR2 FVKESK. The V end lost 4 bases, the J end lost 8 bases, and 11 bases lay between the germline ends. The CDR3 consists of 13 residues. CDR3 coding DNA: TGTGCCAGCAGCCCAAGACTGGTGGGGGAGCTGTTTTTT. Amino acid sequence: CASSPRLVGELFF.

The chain links TRBV18 to TRBJ2-7; 7 bases are shared with TRBD1. With V trimmed by 6 bases and J by 2 bases, 19 bases remained unmatched. Germline V CDR1 and CDR2: KGHSH, LQKENI. The CDR3 is 18 residues long. CDR3 in amino acids: CASSPDRVFSRDPYEQYF. The CDR3 nucleotides are TGTGCCAGCTCCCCAGACAGGGTTTTCTCCCGAGACCCCTACGAGCAGTACTTC.

A word on this clone: This sample also contains other DNA sequences that code for the same CDR3. The V call is TRBV28, the J call TRBJ2-5, with D perhaps TRBD2 (6 bases). Trimming shortened V by 2 bases and J by 1 base, and 8 bases separated the two germline ends. Germline V gene lookup returns CDR1 MDHEN and CDR2 SYDVKM. This CDR3 has 14 residues. The CDR3 is CASSLMRGQETQYF. The CDR3 DNA follows: TGTGCCAGCAGTTTAATGCGGGGCCAAGAGACCCAGTACTTC.

CDR3 loop: CASSIDYQPQHF. CDR3 nucleotides: TGTGCCAGTAGTATAGATTATCAGCCCCAGCATTTT. The chain recombines TRBV19 with TRBJ1-5, with D hard to call. The ends were cut back, 0 bases at V and 5 bases at J, with 2 bases in the middle. The CDR3 consists of 12 residues. The germline gives CDR1 LNHDA, CDR2 SQIVND (reference sequence).

The chain is built from TRBV6-1 and TRBJ2-7; D unresolved. V was shortened by 6 bases and J by 6 bases, with 12 bases between the two germline ends. The CDR3 contains 12 residues. Germline values: CDR1 MNHNS, CDR2 SASEGT. In DNA, the CDR3 is TGTGCCAGCAGCCGAGACCCTCCCGAGCAGTACTTC. Amino acids: CASSRDPPEQYF.

The chain joins TRBV6-6 to TRBJ1-4; weak D call: TRBD1 (5 bases). Germline loops: CDR1 MNHNY, CDR2 SVGAGI (reference sequence). The CDR3 consists of 16 residues. Trimming took 5 bases from V and 4 from J, leaving 17 bases between them. As DNA, the CDR3 is TGTGCCAGCAGTCTGTCGACGGGACGGATTAATGAAAAACTGTTTTTT. The encoded protein is CASSLSTGRINEKLFF.

The chain joins TRBV7-9 to TRBJ2-7, with D possibly TRBD1 on 7 matching bases. This CDR3 has 12 residues. The germline V gene has CDR1 SEHNR and CDR2 FQNEAQ (reference sequence). With 4 bases removed from V and 6 bases from J, the gap between germline ends came to 10 bases. CDR3: CASSSQGGEQYF. In DNA form, the CDR3 reads TGTGCCAGCAGCTCCCAGGGGGGCGAGCAGTACTTC.

The J gene is TRBJ1-4, the V gene TRBV6-5; possibly TRBD1 for D (5 bases). Germline loops: CDR1 MNHEY, CDR2 SVGAGI. V was trimmed by 6 bases and J by 3 bases, leaving 8 bases between them. This CDR3 region has 13 residues. The CDR3 loop reads CASSRGANEKLFF. The CDR3 nucleotides are TGTGCCAGCAGCCGGGGGGCTAATGAAAAACTGTTTTTT.

This clone was observed a few times. The V and J genes are TRBV7-3 and TRBJ2-5, with 7 bases identical to TRBD1. V shed 3 bases and J 4 bases; nucleotides not matched to a gene: 5. Germline-derived CDR1 and CDR2 are SGHTA and FQGTGA. This CDR3 comprises 14 residues. The CDR3 sequence is CASSFTGAGETQYF. In DNA, the CDR3 is TGTGCCAGCAGCTTCACAGGGGCCGGAGAGACCCAGTACTTC.

The chain couples TRBV29-1 to TRBJ2-3; 8 nucleotides line up with TRBD2. The CDR3 is 14 residues long. After removal of 3 bases from V and 4 bases from J, the junction contained 6 bases not matched to a gene. Germline CDR1 and CDR2: SQVTM and ANQGSEA. The CDR3 DNA sequence: TGCAGCGTTGAGGGCGGGAGGCGCTCAGATACGCAGTATTTT. Its translation: CSVEGGRRSDTQYF.

V is TRBV5-1 and J is TRBJ1-1; possibly TRBD1 for D (6 bases). The CDR3 extends over 14 amino acids. V gave up 0 bases and J gave up 4 bases, with 10 bases separating them. Germline V gene data show CDR1 as SGHRS and CDR2 as YFSETQ. This chain's CDR3 is CASSLARGGTEAFF. CDR3 DNA: TGCGCCAGCAGCTTGGCCAGGGGAGGCACTGAAGCTTTCTTT.

The rearrangement uses TRBV2 and TRBJ1-2; possible D gene TRBD1, 5 bases. CDR1 is SNHLY and CDR2 is FYNNEI in the germline V gene. The CDR3 extends over 15 amino acids. V gave up 4 bases and J gave up 5 bases, with 17 bases separating them. The CDR3 sequence: CASSVSGSEGYGYTF. The CDR3 DNA reads as TGTGCCAGCAGTGTGTCGGGCTCCGAGGGGTATGGCTACACCTTC.

This sequence joins TRBV18 and TRBJ2-3, with TRBD1 matching over 9 bases. V shed 5 bases, J shed 4 bases, and the junction held 4 bases outside the gene matches. The CDR3 is 14 amino acids. Germline CDR1 and CDR2: KGHSH and LQKENI. This chain's CDR3 is CASSNRGRPDTQYF. CDR3 sequence (DNA): TGTGCCAGCTCAAACAGGGGGCGACCAGATACGCAGTATTTT.

V gene TRBV5-1 combines with J gene TRBJ2-7, with D tentatively TRBD1 (7 bases). V lost 0 bases, J lost 1 base, and 11 bases lay in between. The germline CDR1 and CDR2 sequences are SGHRS and YFSETQ. CDR3 size: 15 residues. The CDR3 DNA is TGCGCCAGCAGCTTGGCGCCAGGGGGGTCCTACGAGCAGTACTTC. This codes for CASSLAPGGSYEQYF.

This rearrangement joins TRBV11-2 to TRBJ2-3; D possibly matches TRBD1 or TRBD2 (6 bases each). V dropped 2 bases and J dropped 2 bases, with 11 bases sitting between them. Germline CDR1 is SGHAT and CDR2 is FQNNGV. The CDR3 spans 15 residues. CDR3 sequence: CASSLIPGATDTQYF. The CDR3 region has the DNA TGTGCCAGCAGCTTAATTCCGGGGGCCACAGATACGCAGTATTTT.

The rearrangement uses TRBV7-6 and TRBJ1-3; TRBD1 matches 8 bases. CDR1 and CDR2 from the germline V gene are SGHVS and FNYEAQ. The length of the CDR3 is 15 residues. V gave up 1 base and J gave up 7 bases; unmatched junction bases: 6. This CDR3 is CASSLGSGGLNTIYF. CDR3 DNA sequence: TGTGCCAGCAGCTTAGGGTCAGGGGGCTTGAACACCATATATTTT. Full variable domain (remainder filled in from reference TRBV7-6 and TRBJ1-3): GAGVSQSPRYKVTKRGQDVALRCDPISGHVSLYWYRQALGQGPEFLTYFNYEAQQDKSGLPNDRFSAERPEGSISTLTIQRTEQRDSAMYRCASSLGSGGLNTIYFGEGSWLTVV.

The chain combines TRBV19 with TRBJ2-3; the match to TRBD1 covers 8 bases. The CDR3 runs 15 residues. Germline V gene sequence: CDR1 LNHDA, CDR2 SQIVND (reference sequence). Trimming took 1 base from V and 6 from J; bases not matched to a gene: 6. The chain's CDR3 is CASSIGTGTLDTQYF. CDR3 sequence (DNA): TGTGCCAGTAGTATAGGGACAGGGACTCTGGATACGCAGTATTTT.

The sample holds a few counts of this clone. V is TRBV29-1 and J is TRBJ2-1, with 8 bases fitting TRBD1. Losses at the gene ends were 3 bases for V and 7 bases for J; bases not matched to a gene: 5. There are 13 residues in the CDR3. Per the germline V gene, CDR1 is SQVTM and CDR2 is ANQGSEA. CDR3 protein: CSVDGQGENEQFF. DNA of the CDR3: TGCAGCGTTGATGGACAGGGAGAAAATGAGCAGTTCTTC.

The CDR3 nucleotides read TGCGCCAGCAGCTCTTCGGGACTCCGATCCTACGAGCAGTACTTC. This encodes CASSSSGLRSYEQYF. This rearrangement joins TRBV5-1 to TRBJ2-7; possibly TRBD2 for D (6 bases). CDR1 is SGHRS and CDR2 is YFSETQ in the germline V gene. CDR3 length: 15 amino acids. Trimming shortened V by 3 bases and J by 1 base, and 14 bases separated the two germline ends.

The chain couples TRBV15 to TRBJ2-7, with 9 bases identical to TRBD1. The V gene's germline CDR1 is LNHNV and CDR2 YYDKDF (reference sequence). The J segment lost 2 bases and the V segment lost 0 bases, leaving 2 bases of the junction unmatched. The CDR3 runs to 15 residues. As DNA, the CDR3 is TGTGCCACCAGCAGAGAGACAGGGGGGGCCTACGAGCAGTACTTC. It yields the protein CATSRETGGAYEQYF.

This clone has a handful of counts. The genes are TRBV7-2 and TRBJ1-1; D perhaps matches TRBD1 (6 bases). The CDR3 runs 15 residues. Between the trimmed V and J ends, which lost 2 bases and 5 bases, there was a span of 15 bases. Germline CDR1 is SGHTA and CDR2 is FQGNSA. CDR3 residues: CASSLWGQGGTEAFF. CDR3 sequence (DNA): TGTGCCAGCAGCTTATGGGGGCAGGGAGGGACTGAAGCTTTCTTT.

This clone is labeled medium-sized (0.01 to 0.1%). The rearrangement uses TRBV5-8 and TRBJ1-2; TRBD1 matches at 7 bases. CDR1 SGHTS and CDR2 YDEGEE come from the germline V gene. CDR3 length equals 14 residues. Trimming took 5 bases from V and 7 from J; bases not matched to a gene: 11. The chain's CDR3 is CASSPGHRGGGYTF. The CDR3, as DNA: TGTGCCAGCAGTCCCGGCCACAGGGGCGGTGGCTACACCTTC.

This chain joins TRBV5-5 and TRBJ1-6; tentatively, D is TRBD1 (5 bases). The CDR3 has 15 residues. Looked up from germline, CDR1 is SGHKS and CDR2 is YYEKEE (reference sequence). V was trimmed by 4 bases and J by 10 bases, leaving 18 bases between them. Here the CDR3 reads CASSPSGTSGSPLHF. CDR3 DNA sequence: TGTGCCAGCAGCCCCTCCGGGACCTCTGGGTCACCCCTCCACTTT.

The V call is TRBV9, the J call TRBJ1-6, with a tentative D call TRBD1 (5 bases). V was clipped by 4 bases and J by 11 bases, with 16 bases between them. CDR3 length: 14 residues. CDR1 is SGDLS and CDR2 is YYNGEE in the germline V gene. CDR3: CASSPSGGKTPLHF. The CDR3 coding sequence is TGTGCCAGCAGCCCCTCGGGGGGGAAAACACCCCTCCACTTT. Drawing the rest from reference TRBV9 and TRBJ1-6, the complete variable domain is DSGVTQTPKHLITATGQRVTLRCSPRSGDLSVYWYQQSLDQGLQFLIQYYNGEERAKGNILERFSAQQFPDLHSELNLSSLELGDSALYFCASSPSGGKTPLHFGNGTRLTVT.

The rearrangement uses TRBV6-4 and TRBJ1-1; perhaps TRBD1 as D (6 bases). The germline gives CDR1 MRHNA, CDR2 SNTAGT. The CDR3 contains 14 residues. Trimming shortened V by 4 bases and J by 1 base, and 10 bases separated the two germline ends. The CDR3 DNA is TGTGCCAGCAGTGTGGGGGGCCCGAACACTGAAGCTTTCTTT. Its translation: CASSVGGPNTEAFF.

This clone was counted a single time. This chain links TRBV4-3 with TRBJ2-3, with D unclear. V was shortened by 2 bases and J by 2 bases, with 11 bases between the two germline ends. This CDR3 is built from 15 residues. Germline lookup yields CDR1 LGHNA and CDR2 YSLEER. For the CDR3, the DNA is TGCGCCAGCAGCCAATCCAGCTCGTACACAGATACGCAGTATTTT. Amino acids: CASSQSSSYTDTQYF.

V and J are TRBV5-1 and TRBJ2-2; 7 nucleotides align to TRBD2. The CDR3 runs 15 residues. Trimming took 4 bases from V and 4 from J; bases not matched to a gene: 7. The V gene's germline CDR1 is SGHRS and CDR2 YFSETQ. The CDR3 loop is CASSIREARTGELFF. Written as DNA, the CDR3 is TGCGCCAGCAGCATTCGGGAGGCACGCACCGGGGAGCTGTTTTTT.

The rearrangement uses TRBV4-1 and TRBJ1-2; D is unclear. With 0 bases removed from V and 7 bases from J, the gap between germline ends came to 15 bases. The CDR3 consists of 15 residues. Germline V gene sequence: CDR1 MGHRA, CDR2 YSYEKL. CDR3 sequence reads: CASSQDPNSQRGYTF. The CDR3 bases are TGCGCCAGCAGCCAAGATCCTAACTCACAGCGTGGCTACACCTTC.

This clone was counted a single time. J is TRBJ2-6 and V is TRBV5-6; D remains unclear. The CDR3 runs 15 residues. The V gene's germline CDR1 is SGHDT and CDR2 YYEEEE. The ends were cut back, 2 bases at V and 1 base at J, with 7 bases in the middle. CDR3 nucleotide sequence: TGTGCCAGCAGCTTTGGGCGGTCTGGGGCCAACGTCCTGACTTTC. It specifies CASSFGRSGANVLTF.